A selection of T cell receptor beta chains follows, all from one sample in a study of blood T cell repertoires in COVID-19. Only in-frame clones appear in the TCRdb table, and some are missing; sequencing was by immunoSEQ multiplex PCR. The top ten clones hold 2% to 2.5% of a sample with about 33,000 clones, 70% to 90% of them seen once. Sequences were obtained from peripheral blood. These receptors were obtained from a human donor in a cohort sampled during active COVID-19. The CDR3 runs from the conserved cysteine through the conserved F or W. The D gene is left open where the match is weak. A row's size may be missing; if present it is once, few, many or a size class.

cdr3_aa cdr3_nt v_call d_call clone_size j_call
CASSLGPDNYEQYF TGTGCCAGCAGCTTGGGGCCTGACAACTACGAGCAGTACTTC TRBV5-5 NA NA TRBJ2-7
CATSRDTPSGVKLFF TGTGCCACCAGCAGGGACACCCCATCCGGTGTAAAACTGTTTTTT TRBV15 NA NA TRBJ1-4
CASSPRSGNTEAFF TGTGCCAGCAGCCCCCGGTCGGGGAACACTGAAGCTTTCTTT TRBV2 NA NA TRBJ1-1
CASSQIGGGPWDGYTF TGCGCCAGCAGCCAGATTGGGGGGGGACCCTGGGATGGCTACACCTTC TRBV4-1 NA NA TRBJ1-2
CASSKDRGGGMNTEAFF TGTGCCAGTAGTAAAGACAGGGGAGGGGGTATGAACACTGAAGCTTTCTTT TRBV19 TRBD1 NA TRBJ1-1
CASSAGQGKQFF TGTGCCAGCAGCGCGGGACAGGGAAAGCAGTTCTTC TRBV9 TRBD1 NA TRBJ2-1
CASSFDREQFF TGTGCCAGCAGTTTCGACAGGGAGCAGTTCTTC TRBV7-9 NA NA TRBJ2-1
CASSPTSGGYNEQFF TGCGCCAGCAGCCCCACTAGCGGGGGGTACAATGAGCAGTTCTTC TRBV10-1 TRBD2 once TRBJ2-1
CASSYGTGAHGANVLTF TGTGCCAGCAGCTACGGGACAGGGGCGCATGGGGCCAACGTCCTGACTTTC TRBV13 TRBD1 once TRBJ2-6
CASSLGKMSSYNSPLHF TGTGCCAGCAGCTTAGGCAAGATGAGCTCCTATAATTCACCCCTCCACTTT TRBV13 NA few TRBJ1-6
CASSLDRATTEAFF TGCGCCAGCAGCTTGGACAGGGCGACCACTGAAGCTTTCTTT TRBV5-1 NA NA TRBJ1-1
CASSFTGGHEQYF TGTGCCAGCAGCTTTACAGGGGGGCACGAGCAGTACTTC TRBV5-4 TRBD1 once TRBJ2-7
CASRLETGVGTGELFF TGTGCCAGCAGACTTGAGACAGGGGTAGGGACCGGGGAGCTGTTTTTT TRBV27 TRBD1 few TRBJ2-2
CASSLGSSGTDTQYF TGTGCCAGCAGCTTAGGGTCATCGGGCACAGATACGCAGTATTTT TRBV7-2 NA few TRBJ2-3
CASQEGGGVELNEQFF TGTGCCAGCCAGGAAGGGGGCGGCGTTGAGTTGAATGAGCAGTTCTTC TRBV2 TRBD1 once TRBJ2-1
CASSQESGGYQETQYF TGTGCCAGCAGCCAAGAGAGCGGGGGGTACCAAGAGACCCAGTACTTC TRBV3-1/TRBV3-2 TRBD2 NA TRBJ2-5
CASSIGGVSYEQYF TGTGCCAGTAGTATAGGAGGAGTTTCCTACGAGCAGTACTTC TRBV19 NA NA TRBJ2-7
CASSPPGQYSGNTIYF TGTGCCAGCAGCCCCCCGGGACAGTACTCTGGAAACACCATATATTTT TRBV7-9 TRBD1 NA TRBJ1-3
CASSPTGELVAFF TGTGCCAGCAGCCCCACGGGGGAACTTGTAGCTTTCTTT TRBV6-2/TRBV6-3 NA NA TRBJ1-1
CASSLTGTETQYF TGTGCCAGCAGTTTAACAGGCACGGAGACCCAGTACTTC TRBV27 NA NA TRBJ2-5
CASSQVRLFSYEQYF TGTGCCAGCAGCCAAGTGAGGCTATTCTCCTACGAGCAGTACTTC TRBV3-1/TRBV3-2 NA NA TRBJ2-7
CASSVGTLGYEQYF TGTGCCAGCAGCGTGGGGACTCTGGGCTACGAGCAGTACTTC TRBV9 NA NA TRBJ2-7
CASSPTEASLGEQFF TGTGCCAGCAGCCCCACTGAGGCTAGCTTGGGTGAGCAGTTCTTC TRBV11-1 NA NA TRBJ2-1
CASSSGTGNTGELFF TGTGCCAGCAGCTCGGGGACAGGGAACACCGGGGAGCTGTTTTTT TRBV7-3 TRBD1 NA TRBJ2-2
CASSPPSEGEQFF TGTGCCAGCAGCCCGCCATCGGAGGGTGAGCAGTTCTTC TRBV7-9 NA NA TRBJ2-1
CASSGDRGLWLGKNIQYF TGTGCCAGCAGTGGTGACAGGGGGCTGTGGTTAGGCAAAAACATTCAGTACTTC TRBV6-1 TRBD1 few TRBJ2-4
CASSSTGQVLGEQFF TGTGCCAGCAGTTCAACGGGACAGGTTCTTGGTGAGCAGTTCTTC TRBV28 TRBD1 NA TRBJ2-1
CASSLGQGAPPTDTQYF TGTGCCAGCAGCTTAGGACAGGGGGCACCCCCCACAGATACGCAGTATTTT TRBV7-9 TRBD1 NA TRBJ2-3
CASSARDRVTHGYTF TGTGCCAGCAGCGCCCGGGACAGGGTTACCCACGGCTACACCTTC TRBV7-2 TRBD1 NA TRBJ1-2
CAWSPPGDSYEQYF TGTGCCTGGAGTCCCCCGGGGGACTCCTACGAGCAGTACTTC TRBV30 NA NA TRBJ2-7
CASSLVRSYEQYF TGTGCCAGCAGCTTAGTACGTAGCTACGAGCAGTACTTC TRBV7-8 NA few TRBJ2-7
CASSPPTAGRYEQYF TGTGCCAGCTCACCGCCTACTGCCGGGAGGTACGAGCAGTACTTC TRBV18 TRBD2 NA TRBJ2-7